Below are 26 T cell receptor beta chains sequenced from a single sample in a study of regulatory T cells in long-lasting Graves disease. The time point: newly diagnosed GD, antithyroid drugs for less than 3 months. RNA from PBMCs was the source of the TCR library. For TCR beta, libraries came from iRepertoire HTBI primers and Arm-PCR of CDR3 regions. TCRdb fed the multiplex PCR reads into MiXCR, producing one record per CDR3 protein. This sample has about 420,000 distinct CDR3 sequences, with around 17% found just once. This sample was shared with a second study, whose subject was T cells in Graves' hyperthyroidism and ophthalmopathy.

The sample consisted of peripheral blood mononuclear cells (PBMCs), taken at new diagnosis, from a patient treated with antithyroid drugs. Every receptor here comes from a woman under 30 with Graves disease.

The sample holds many counts of this clonotype. The genes are TRBV28 and TRBJ1-2; D unclear. Germline V CDR1 and CDR2: MDHEN, SYDVKM. The CDR3 is 14 amino acids. V lost 4 bases and J 7 bases, leaving 16 bases between the germline ends. CDR3 in amino acids: CASSSTLTGLGYTF. CDR3 nucleotides: TGTGCCAGCAGTTCCACCTTAACCGGTCTTGGCTACACCTTC.

This clonotype was recorded at least ten times. The rearrangement links TRBV2 to TRBJ2-7; the D gene is possibly TRBD2 (6 bases). There are 14 residues in the CDR3. The V end lost 2 bases, the J end lost 0 bases, and 8 bases lay between the germline ends. Germline V gene sequence: CDR1 SNHLY, CDR2 FYNNEI. CDR3 sequence reads: CASSERETSYEQYF. In DNA, the CDR3 is TGTGCCAGCAGTGAACGGGAGACCTCCTACGAGCAGTACTTC.

The chain couples TRBV20-1 to TRBJ1-2; D is unresolved. The V gene lost 6 bases and the J gene lost 4 bases, with 15 bases spanning the gap. This CDR3 comprises 13 residues. Germline V gene sequence: CDR1 DFQATT, CDR2 SNEGSKA (reference sequence). CDR3: CSAGSIPRYGYTF. For the CDR3, the DNA is TGCAGTGCCGGATCAATCCCCCGCTATGGCTACACCTTC.

A few counts support this clonotype. The chain has TRBV6-1 and TRBJ1-5; 8 nucleotides align to TRBD1. This CDR3 contains 14 residues. In germline, CDR1 is MNHNS, CDR2 SASEGT. Germline trimming cut 4 bases from V and 5 bases from J; bases unmatched to any gene: 4. The CDR3 is CASSGMDRDQPQHF. The CDR3 DNA reads TGTGCCAGCAGTGGGATGGACAGGGATCAGCCCCAGCATTTT.

This clonotype was observed many times. Here the CDR3 DNA reads TGTGCCAGCAGCTTGGGCTGGGAATACAATGAGCAGTTCTTC. Its translation: CASSLGWEYNEQFF. The rearrangement joins TRBV7-3 to TRBJ2-1; unclear D gene. Trimming took 3 bases from V and 4 from J, leaving 10 bases between them. The CDR3 length is 14 residues. Germline V lookup: CDR1 SGHTA, CDR2 FQGTGA.

This clonotype was counted between two and nine times. The CDR3 is CASTPRGAPGNTIYF. In nucleotides, the CDR3 is TGTGCCAGCACCCCTCGCGGGGCCCCCGGAAACACCATATATTTT. The chain employs TRBV28 and TRBJ1-3; a weak D match, TRBD1 (5 bases). The CDR3 is 15 amino acids. Trimming stripped 7 bases from V and 4 bases from J, with 17 bases between. Germline CDR1 reads MDHEN; CDR2 reads SYDVKM.

This clonotype has more than one count but fewer than ten. The V call is TRBV5-1, the J call TRBJ1-6; TRBD1 matches 8 bases. V trimming: 4 bases; J trimming: 9 bases; junction bases outside the gene matches: 9. This CDR3 is built from 15 residues. In germline, CDR1 is SGHRS, CDR2 YFSETQ. CDR3 sequence (DNA): TGCGCCAGCAGCCCCGATTTGGACAGGGTTTCACCCCTCCACTTT. It translates to CASSPDLDRVSPLHF.

In this sample, this clonotype turned up a few times. This CDR3 reads CATSFRTGTYNYGYTF. The CDR3 DNA follows: TGTGCCACCAGCTTTCGGACAGGAACTTATAACTATGGCTACACCTTC. V and J are TRBV15 and TRBJ1-2; 7 positions match TRBD1. This CDR3 region has 16 residues. Trimming cost V 5 bases and J 1 base; bases outside gene matches: 10. Germline V gene data show CDR1 as LNHNV and CDR2 as YYDKDF (reference sequence).

This clonotype has a handful of counts. The J gene is TRBJ1-2, the V gene TRBV6-9; D unresolved. The germline V gene encodes CDR1 MNHGY and CDR2 SVAAGI. This CDR3 has 13 amino acids. Trimming stripped 3 bases from V and 5 bases from J, with 10 bases between. The CDR3 DNA sequence: TGTGCCAGCAGTTACAGAGCAGCTTATGGCTACACCTTC. It encodes CASSYRAAYGYTF.

This sequence joins TRBV7-9 and TRBJ2-1; 13 bases fit TRBD2. The CDR3 runs 20 residues. The V segment lost 0 bases and the J segment 7 bases; nucleotides outside the gene matches: 15. The V gene's germline CDR1 is SEHNR and CDR2 FQNEAQ (reference sequence). This CDR3 is CASSLALRELAGGPRNEQFF. DNA for the CDR3: TGTGCCAGCAGCTTAGCGCTAAGGGAACTAGCGGGAGGGCCCAGGAATGAGCAGTTCTTC.

The genes are TRBV6-1 and TRBJ2-3, with a weak D call TRBD2 (6 bases). Germline CDR1 is MNHNS and CDR2 is SASEGT. The CDR3 totals 14 residues. Deletions cut 10 bases from V and 1 base from J, with 15 bases between. The CDR3 DNA is TGTGCCATCCGCCTAGGGACTGGCACAGATACGCAGTATTTT. This gives the protein CAIRLGTGTDTQYF.

This clonotype was counted at least ten times. V is TRBV27 and J is TRBJ2-7; 9 bases fit TRBD2. V lost 5 bases to trimming and J lost 3 bases; unmatched junction nucleotides: 8. The CDR3 has 15 amino acids. CDR1 and CDR2 from the germline V gene are MNHEY and SMNVEV (reference sequence). CDR3 protein: CASSIRLAVDYEQYF. The CDR3 DNA reads as TGTGCCAGCAGTATCAGACTAGCGGTAGACTACGAGCAGTACTTC.

Ten or more counts support this clonotype. CDR3 nucleotide sequence: TGCAGTGCTCCGACCCAGCAGTACGAGCAGTACTTC. This encodes CSAPTQQYEQYF. The gene calls are TRBV20-1 and TRBJ2-7; D uncertain. The germline V and J ends were trimmed by 5 bases and 4 bases, with 12 bases remaining between them. Germline CDR1 reads DFQATT; CDR2 reads SNEGSKA (reference sequence). This CDR3 has 12 residues.

This clonotype was found many times. This chain uses TRBV6-1 with TRBJ1-6, with D maybe TRBD1 (6 bases). The V gene's germline CDR1 is MNHNS and CDR2 SASEGT. Between the trimmed V and J ends, which lost 1 base and 7 bases, there was a span of 14 bases. CDR3 size: 16 residues. CDR3 bases: TGTGCCAGCAGTGAAGTCGGGGGCGCTGCCAATTCACCCCTCCACTTT. Amino acid sequence: CASSEVGGAANSPLHF.

On this clonotype itself: Given a much more abundant clone one base away, this may be a read error. The chain carries TRBV2 and TRBJ2-3; D is unclear. This CDR3 has 12 residues. Trimming took 7 bases from V and 8 from J, leaving 13 bases between them. Germline CDR1 SNHLY, CDR2 FYNNEI. Written as DNA, the CDR3 is TGTGCCAGCATGAGCCCACCCTCTACGCAGTATTTT. It codes for CASMSPPSTQYF.

This clonotype appeared many times. This CDR3 is CASSRQSGFDTQYF. CDR3 DNA: TGTGCCAGCAGCAGACAATCAGGGTTTGATACGCAGTATTTT. The chain recombines TRBV7-2 with TRBJ2-3, with D possibly being TRBD1 (5 bases). The germline V and J ends were trimmed by 5 bases and 6 bases, with 15 bases remaining between them. Germline V gene lookup returns CDR1 SGHTA and CDR2 FQGNSA. The CDR3 covers 14 residues.

This clonotype showed up many times. The J gene is TRBJ2-3, the V gene TRBV7-2; the match to TRBD1 covers 9 bases. The ends lost 7 bases at V and 2 bases at J; junction bases unmatched: 7. This CDR3 is built from 15 residues. The germline CDR1 and CDR2 sequences are SGHTA and FQGNSA. CDR3: CASIFRDRVTDTQYF. CDR3 nucleotides: TGTGCCAGCATCTTCCGGGACAGGGTCACAGATACGCAGTATTTT.

This clonotype was recorded at least ten times. The rearrangement joins TRBV2 to TRBJ1-1, with 9 bases identical to TRBD1. CDR1 is SNHLY and CDR2 is FYNNEI in the germline V gene. The CDR3 is 14 residues long. J lost 5 bases, V lost 5 bases, and 6 bases had no gene match. CDR3 loop: CASSLQGARTEAFF. The CDR3 DNA reads TGTGCCAGCAGTTTACAGGGGGCGCGAACTGAAGCTTTCTTT.

This clonotype was picked up many times. This sequence joins TRBV20-1 and TRBJ2-5; D may correspond to TRBD1 or TRBD2 (5 bases each). V was shortened by 5 bases and J by 5 bases, with 15 bases between the two germline ends. The CDR3 covers 13 residues. Germline CDR1 reads DFQATT; CDR2 reads SNEGSKA (reference sequence). The CDR3 DNA reads TGCAGTGCTGGGACGGCGCTAGGGGAGACCCAGTACTTC. It translates to CSAGTALGETQYF.

The V and J genes are TRBV12-3 or TRBV12-4 and TRBJ2-3; D gene unclear. This CDR3 has 12 residues. Trimming pared 5 bases from V and 10 bases from J, leaving 13 bases between. The CDR3 loop is CASSPARRAQYF. As DNA, the CDR3 is TGTGCCAGCAGTCCCGCTAGAAGGGCGCAGTATTTT.

This clonotype showed up many times. The chain uses TRBV28 and TRBJ2-7, with TRBD2 identical over 9 bases. Germline CDR1 is MDHEN and CDR2 is SYDVKM. The CDR3 spans 11 residues. Trimming at V came to 4 bases and at J to 11 bases, leaving 3 bases not matched to a gene. CDR3 nucleotide sequence: TGTGCCAGCAGTTCCCAGCGGGAGGAGTACTTC. It encodes CASSSQREEYF.

In this sample, this clonotype turned up many times. The chain is built from TRBV28 and TRBJ1-2, with D unresolved. CDR3 length equals 13 residues. CDR1 MDHEN and CDR2 SYDVKM come from the germline V gene. V gave up 8 bases and J gave up 2 bases, with 12 bases separating them. The CDR3 bases are TGTGCCAGCGGAATCCCGGGGAACTATGGCTACACCTTC. Its protein product is CASGIPGNYGYTF.

The sample holds many counts of this clonotype. The rearrangement links TRBV2 to TRBJ1-5; D is ambiguous. This CDR3 is built from 13 residues. The germline V and J ends were trimmed by 2 bases and 1 base, with 3 bases remaining between them. Germline V CDR1 and CDR2: SNHLY, FYNNEI. As DNA, the CDR3 is TGTGCCAGCAGTGAACGGAGCAATCAGCCCCAGCATTTT. Amino acids: CASSERSNQPQHF. The variable domain in full, with the rest retrieved from reference TRBV2 and TRBJ1-5, is EPEVTQTPSHQVTQMGQEVILRCVPISNHLYFYWYRQILGQKVEFLVSFYNNEISEKSEIFDDQFSVERPDGSNFTLKIRSTKLEDSAMYFCASSERSNQPQHFGDGTRLSIL.

This clonotype has ten or more counts. The chain has TRBV14 and TRBJ2-3; 7 bases agree with TRBD2. CDR1 and CDR2 from the germline V gene are SGHDN and FVKESK. The CDR3 extends over 17 amino acids. The J segment lost 2 bases and the V segment lost 4 bases, leaving 12 bases of the junction unmatched. The CDR3 reads CASSPHSGKGYTDTQYF. DNA of the CDR3: TGTGCCAGCAGCCCCCACAGCGGGAAAGGGTACACAGATACGCAGTATTTT.

In its sample, this clonotype was seen many times. V gene TRBV28 combines with J gene TRBJ1-5; D is uncertain. The CDR3 is 13 residues long. V lost 3 bases and J 5 bases, leaving 8 bases between the germline ends. CDR1 is MDHEN, CDR2 SYDVKM, per germline. CDR3 sequence (DNA): TGTGCCAGCAGTTTGAGGTCGCATCAGCCCCAGCATTTT. Translating it yields CASSLRSHQPQHF.

This clonotype was seen more than once but under ten times. The chain employs TRBV7-9 and TRBJ1-2; maybe TRBD1 (6 bases). The V and J ends lost 6 bases and 6 bases respectively, with 17 bases between them. The CDR3 is 14 residues long. Germline assignment: CDR1 SEHNR and CDR2 FQNEAQ (reference sequence). The CDR3, as DNA: TGTGCCAGCAGACTGGGGGCAGGTCCCCATGGCTACACCTTC. Residues: CASRLGAGPHGYTF.